This TCR beta chain was sequenced during a study of blood T cell repertoires in COVID-19. Overall study: COVID-19 samples collected from the United States, Italy and Spain covered acute and convalescent phases. From T cells, B-cell-depleted T cells, or PBMCs came the material, which was cDNA or gDNA.

In the source study's methods: Nucleated cell number was recorded as an estimate derived from reference gene primer amplification. Measured with immunoSEQ multiplex PCR; TCRdb has only the in-frame clones, and not every one. The DNA gave D and trimming, while V, J and clone size come from that table. Of under 45,000 clones listed, roughly 90% are singletons. The sequence derives from a woman aged 80 or older in a cohort sampled during active or convalescent COVID-19. The sample consisted of peripheral blood.

CDR3 nucleotides: TGTGCCAGCAGCCAAGACAGGACAGATACGCAGTATTTT. It encodes CASSQDRTDTQYF. The chain couples TRBV3-1 (or the pseudogene TRBV3-2) to TRBJ2-3; D unclear. The CDR3 totals 13 residues. V shed 0 bases and J shed 3 bases, with 4 bases lying between them. Looked up from germline, CDR1 is LGHDT and CDR2 is YNNKEL (reference sequence).